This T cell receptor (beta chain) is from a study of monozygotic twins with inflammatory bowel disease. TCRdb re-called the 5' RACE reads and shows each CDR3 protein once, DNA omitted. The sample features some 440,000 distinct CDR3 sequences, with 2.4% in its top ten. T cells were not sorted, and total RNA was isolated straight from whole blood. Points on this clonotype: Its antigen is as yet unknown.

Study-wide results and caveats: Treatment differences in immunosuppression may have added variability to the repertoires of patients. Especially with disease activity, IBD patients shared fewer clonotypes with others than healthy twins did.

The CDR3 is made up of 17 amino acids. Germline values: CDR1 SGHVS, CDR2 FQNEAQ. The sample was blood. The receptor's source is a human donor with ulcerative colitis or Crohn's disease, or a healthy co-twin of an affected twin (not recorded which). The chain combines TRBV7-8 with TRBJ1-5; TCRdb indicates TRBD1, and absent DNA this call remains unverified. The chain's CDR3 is CASSLSYGGFSNQPQHF.